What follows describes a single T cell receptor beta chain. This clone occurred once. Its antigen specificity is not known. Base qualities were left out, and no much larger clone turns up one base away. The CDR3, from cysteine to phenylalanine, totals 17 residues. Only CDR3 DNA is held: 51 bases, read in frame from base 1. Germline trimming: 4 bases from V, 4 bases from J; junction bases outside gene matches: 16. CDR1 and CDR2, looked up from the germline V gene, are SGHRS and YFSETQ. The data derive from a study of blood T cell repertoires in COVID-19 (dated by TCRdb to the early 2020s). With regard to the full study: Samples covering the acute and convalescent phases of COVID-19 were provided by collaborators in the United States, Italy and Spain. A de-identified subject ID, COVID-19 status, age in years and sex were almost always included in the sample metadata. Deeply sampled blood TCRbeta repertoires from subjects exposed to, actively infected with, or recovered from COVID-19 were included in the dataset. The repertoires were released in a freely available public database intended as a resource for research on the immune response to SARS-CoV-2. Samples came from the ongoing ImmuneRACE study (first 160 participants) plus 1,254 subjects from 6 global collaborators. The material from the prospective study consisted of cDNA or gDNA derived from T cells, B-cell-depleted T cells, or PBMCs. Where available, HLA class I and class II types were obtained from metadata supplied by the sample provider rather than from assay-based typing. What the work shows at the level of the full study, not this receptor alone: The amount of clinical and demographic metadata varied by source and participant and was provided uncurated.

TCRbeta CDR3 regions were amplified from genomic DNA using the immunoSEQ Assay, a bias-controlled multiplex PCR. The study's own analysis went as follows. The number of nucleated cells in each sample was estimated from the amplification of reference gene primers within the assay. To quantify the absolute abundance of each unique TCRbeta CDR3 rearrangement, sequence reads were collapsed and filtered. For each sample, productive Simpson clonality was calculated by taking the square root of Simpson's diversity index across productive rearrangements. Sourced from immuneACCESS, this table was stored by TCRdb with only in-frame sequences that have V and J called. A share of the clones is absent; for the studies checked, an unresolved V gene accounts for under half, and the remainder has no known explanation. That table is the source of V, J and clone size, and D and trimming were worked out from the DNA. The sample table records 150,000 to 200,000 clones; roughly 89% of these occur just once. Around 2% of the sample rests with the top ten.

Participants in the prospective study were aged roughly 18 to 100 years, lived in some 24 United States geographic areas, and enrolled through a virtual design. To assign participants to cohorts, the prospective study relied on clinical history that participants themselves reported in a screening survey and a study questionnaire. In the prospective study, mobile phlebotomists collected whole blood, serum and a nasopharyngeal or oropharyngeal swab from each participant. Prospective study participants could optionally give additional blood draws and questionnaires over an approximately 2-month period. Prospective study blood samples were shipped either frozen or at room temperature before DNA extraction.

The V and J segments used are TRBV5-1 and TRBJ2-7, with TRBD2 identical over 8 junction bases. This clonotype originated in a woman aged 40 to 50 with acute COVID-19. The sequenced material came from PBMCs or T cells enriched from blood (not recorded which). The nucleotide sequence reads TGCGCCAGCAGCCACCCCCCCCAAAGCGGGAGCTCGTACGAGCAGTACTTC. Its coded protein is CASSHPPQSGSSYEQYF.